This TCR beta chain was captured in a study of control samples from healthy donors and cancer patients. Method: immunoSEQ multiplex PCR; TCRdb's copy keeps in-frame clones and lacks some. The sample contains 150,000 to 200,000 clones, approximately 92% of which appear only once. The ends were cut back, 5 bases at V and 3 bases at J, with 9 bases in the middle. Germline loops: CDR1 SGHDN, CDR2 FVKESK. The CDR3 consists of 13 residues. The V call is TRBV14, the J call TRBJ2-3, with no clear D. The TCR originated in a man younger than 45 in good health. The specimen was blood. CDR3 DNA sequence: TGTGCCAGCAGCAACTTTCTGACAGATACGCAGTATTTT. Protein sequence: CASSNFLTDTQYF.